This T cell receptor beta chain was identified during a study of shared clonotypes between healthy human individuals. Trimming took off 5 bases at V and 9 bases at J, with 11 bases between the two ends. Germline lookup yields CDR1 MNHEY and CDR2 SMNVEV (reference sequence). CDR3 length: 13 amino acids. Measured with immunoSEQ multiplex PCR; TCRdb has only the in-frame clones, and not every one. The table includes about 1 million clones, more than 65% detected once. This clone occurred a few times. The chain uses TRBV27 and TRBJ1-6; possibly TRBD1 for D (6 bases). The origin of this receptor is a man between 18 and 29 years old in good health. Sequencing was performed on memory CD4+ T cells sorted from blood. Subset given: CD45RA-negative fraction. CDR3 bases: TGTGCCAGCAGTCGGACAGTCTCTTCACCCCTCCACTTT. This encodes CASSRTVSSPLHF.